These 32 T cell receptor beta chains were sequenced from one sample in a study of neoadjuvant nivolumab and ipilimumab in lung cancer. Some clones are missing from TCRdb's copy, which holds only in-frame ones; the method was immunoSEQ multiplex PCR. The sample lists about 18,000 clones, 85% to 90% seen once, with 2.1% in the top ten. The sequences come from peripheral blood, collected before neoadjuvant nivolumab, alone or with ipilimumab. Receptors originate from an adult with non-small cell lung cancer.

This clone is a singleton in its sample. The chain is built from TRBV4-3 and TRBJ2-3, with D possibly TRBD1 on 7 matching bases. CDR1 is LGHNA, CDR2 YSLEER, per germline. CDR3 length: 17 residues. With 4 bases removed from V and 6 bases from J, the gap between germline ends came to 23 bases. Written as DNA, the CDR3 is TGCGCCAGCAGCCCCCAGGCGGCAGGGGGGTATGGGGATACGCAGTATTTT. It translates to CASSPQAAGGYGDTQYF.

V is TRBV6-5 and J is TRBJ2-7, with TRBD2 matching 7 bases. Germline loops: CDR1 MNHEY, CDR2 SVGAGI. The CDR3 is 15 amino acids. V trimming: 0 bases; J trimming: 5 bases; junction bases outside the gene matches: 7. The CDR3, as DNA: TGTGCCAGCAGTTACTCGGCTGCTAGCGGTCACGAGCAGTACTTC. It translates to CASSYSAASGHEQYF.

This chain links TRBV7-2 with TRBJ2-1, with D uncertain. The germline V gene has CDR1 SGHTA and CDR2 FQGNSA. Trimming cost V 1 base and J 9 bases, with 7 bases left between them. This CDR3 comprises 12 residues. Here the CDR3 reads CASSLGSLEQFF. The CDR3 DNA sequence: TGTGCCAGCAGCTTAGGCAGCCTTGAGCAGTTCTTC.

The rearrangement joins TRBV7-9 to TRBJ2-6; D not certain. Between the trimmed V and J ends, which lost 1 base and 5 bases, there was a span of 3 bases. Looked up from germline, CDR1 is SEHNR and CDR2 is FQNEAQ (reference sequence). CDR3 length: 13 amino acids. The CDR3 sequence is CASSLGRANVLTF. The CDR3, as DNA: TGTGCCAGCAGCTTAGGTAGGGCCAACGTCCTGACTTTC.

The rearrangement joins TRBV5-4 to TRBJ2-7; 7 nucleotides match TRBD2. This CDR3 has 14 residues. Trimming cost V 1 base and J 5 bases; bases outside gene matches: 6. The germline V gene encodes CDR1 SGHNT and CDR2 YYREEE (reference sequence). The CDR3 region has the DNA TGTGCCAGCAGCTTGAGGGCGGGAGACGACGAGCAGTACTTC. Its translation is CASSLRAGDDEQYF.

The chain carries TRBV29-1 and TRBJ2-3, with D tentatively TRBD2 (5 bases). CDR1 is SQVTM and CDR2 is ANQGSEA in the germline V gene. The ends were cut back, 1 base at V and 0 bases at J, with 5 bases in the middle. The CDR3 spans 13 residues. The CDR3 protein is CSVEGGSTDTQYF. The CDR3 DNA reads as TGCAGCGTTGAAGGCGGGAGCACAGATACGCAGTATTTT.

The rearrangement links TRBV19 to TRBJ2-7; TRBD2 matches at 12 bases. The CDR3 loop spans 17 amino acids. Germline CDR1 LNHDA, CDR2 SQIVND (reference sequence). Germline trimming cut 5 bases from V and 1 base from J; bases unmatched to any gene: 9. The CDR3 region has the DNA TGTGCCAGTAGTGGGCCGGGACTAGCGGGCCTATCCTACGAGCAGTACTTC. As protein: CASSGPGLAGLSYEQYF.

The chain links TRBV7-9 to TRBJ2-5; either TRBD1 or TRBD2 may fit D (5 bases each). This CDR3 has 13 residues. The germline V gene encodes CDR1 SEHNR and CDR2 FQNEAQ (reference sequence). V was cut by 4 bases and J by 7 bases, with 13 bases left in between. Written as DNA, the CDR3 is TGTGCCAGCAGCTCTACGTTTGGGGGGACCCAGTACTTC. Its translation is CASSSTFGGTQYF.

In its sample, this clone was seen a few times. The V and J genes are TRBV27 and TRBJ2-7; the D gene could be TRBD1 or TRBD2 (5 bases each). The germline V gene encodes CDR1 MNHEY and CDR2 SMNVEV (reference sequence). V lost 6 bases and J lost 4, with 13 bases in between. The CDR3 is made up of 13 amino acids. CDR3 nucleotide sequence: TGTGCCAGCAGCTTAGGCGAGGGGTACGAGCAGTACTTC. This gives the protein CASSLGEGYEQYF.

This chain links TRBV5-1 with TRBJ2-7; TRBD2 agrees at 7 bases. CDR1 is SGHRS and CDR2 is YFSETQ in the germline V gene. V trimming: 3 bases; J trimming: 5 bases; junction bases outside the gene matches: 8. The CDR3 has 14 residues. The DNA for the CDR3 is TGCGCCAGCAGCTCTACGGGAGGCCTCCACGAGCAGTACTTC. Its protein product is CASSSTGGLHEQYF.

J is TRBJ1-2 and V is TRBV29-1, with a possible D match to TRBD1 (6 bases). This CDR3 comprises 13 residues. Germline V gives CDR1 SQVTM, CDR2 ANQGSEA. The V gene lost 1 base and the J gene lost 1 base, with 7 bases spanning the gap. CDR3 in DNA: TGCAGCGTTGAAGTAGGGGGTAACTATGGCTACACCTTC. Translation gives CSVEVGGNYGYTF.

The genes are TRBV18 and TRBJ2-3, with D uncertain. The V gene lost 4 bases and the J gene lost 2 bases, with 1 base spanning the gap. This CDR3 comprises 11 residues. Germline values: CDR1 KGHSH, CDR2 LQKENI. DNA of the CDR3: TGTGCCAGCTCACTCACAGATACGCAGTATTTT. The encoded protein is CASSLTDTQYF. The complete variable domain, with remaining parts taken from reference TRBV18 and TRBJ2-3, reads NAGVMQNPRHLVRRRGQEARLRCSPMKGHSHVYWYRQLPEEGLKFMVYLQKENIIDESGMPKERFSAEFPKEGPSILRIQQVVRGDSAAYFCASSLTDTQYFGPGTRLTVL.

V is TRBV7-2 and J is TRBJ2-7; D is unresolved. The CDR3 is made up of 15 amino acids. V lost 2 bases and J lost 2, with 13 bases in between. Germline V gene lookup returns CDR1 SGHTA and CDR2 FQGNSA. Here the CDR3 reads CASSLNTNRPYEQYF. In DNA, the CDR3 is TGTGCCAGCAGCTTAAACACAAATCGGCCCTACGAGCAGTACTTC.

The chain uses TRBV6-1 and TRBJ2-1, with TRBD1 matching 9 bases. The CDR3 runs to 16 residues. V shed 3 bases, J shed 6 bases, and the junction held 9 bases outside the gene matches. Germline lookup yields CDR1 MNHNS and CDR2 SASEGT. CDR3 residues: CASSEGTGGYSNEQFF. The CDR3 region has the DNA TGTGCCAGCAGTGAGGGCACAGGGGGCTATTCCAATGAGCAGTTCTTC.

The gene calls are TRBV29-1 and TRBJ2-7; possible D gene TRBD2, 5 bases. CDR1 and CDR2 from the germline V gene are SQVTM and ANQGSEA. There are 16 residues in the CDR3. Trimming left V 0 bases short and J 2 bases short, with 17 bases between. In nucleotides, the CDR3 is TGCAGCGTTGAAGACATGTCGGGGTCTCTTGCCTACGAGCAGTACTTC. Its translation: CSVEDMSGSLAYEQYF.

The CDR3 sequence is CASSPNSGGINTEAFF. The DNA of the CDR3 is TGTGCCAGCTCACCAAATAGTGGAGGGATCAACACTGAAGCTTTCTTT. The rearrangement links TRBV18 to TRBJ1-1; D unresolved. In germline, CDR1 is KGHSH, CDR2 LQKENI. V lost 2 bases and J lost 2, with 15 bases in between. This CDR3 contains 16 residues.

This chain joins TRBV7-9 and TRBJ2-3, with 10 bases that match TRBD2. The V gene end was trimmed by 2 bases and the J gene end by 6 bases; junction bases not matched to a gene: 14. The CDR3 sequence is 18 residues long. CDR1 SEHNR and CDR2 FQNEAQ come from the germline V gene (reference sequence). CDR3 DNA: TGTGCCAGCAGCTTATCCCCTAGCGGGAGTACTGTTGGGGATACGCAGTATTTT. Protein sequence: CASSLSPSGSTVGDTQYF.

The V call is TRBV28, the J call TRBJ2-1; no reliable D call. Germline-derived CDR1 and CDR2 are MDHEN and SYDVKM. The CDR3 length is 11 residues. Trimming cost V 3 bases and J 9 bases, with 6 bases left between them. As DNA, the CDR3 is TGTGCCAGCAGTTTCCTGGGTGAGCAGTTCTTC. This sequence encodes CASSFLGEQFF. Combining the CDR3 with reference TRBV28 and TRBJ2-1 gives the whole variable domain DVKVTQSSRYLVKRTGEKVFLECVQDMDHENMFWYRQDPGLGLRLIYFSYDVKMKEKGDIPEGYSVSREKKERFSLILESASTNQTSMYLCASSFLGEQFFGPGTRLTVL.

CDR3 in amino acids: CASSLAERRSYNEQFF. The CDR3 DNA is TGTGCCAGCAGCTTGGCCGAACGGCGCTCCTACAATGAGCAGTTCTTC. The V call is TRBV5-4, the J call TRBJ2-1; D remains ambiguous. Germline V gene lookup returns CDR1 SGHNT and CDR2 YYREEE (reference sequence). The CDR3 covers 16 residues. Deletions cut 0 bases from V and 0 bases from J, with 10 bases between.

V usage is TRBV6-7 and J usage is TRBJ2-7; TRBD1 aligns across 8 bases. TRBV6-7 is placed among ORFs of uncertain function. Trimming cost V 6 bases and J 2 bases; bases outside gene matches: 6. There are 14 residues in the CDR3. CDR3 in amino acids: CASSPTGDAYEQYF. The CDR3 DNA sequence: TGTGCCAGCAGCCCGACAGGGGACGCCTACGAGCAGTACTTC.

This chain joins TRBV5-4 and TRBJ2-7; D possibly matches TRBD1 or TRBD2 (6 bases each). Trimming took 5 bases from V and 7 from J, leaving 22 bases between them. From germline, CDR1 is SGHNT and CDR2 YYREEE (reference sequence). The CDR3 is 15 amino acids. The CDR3 DNA reads as TGTGCCAGCAGTCTGAAGGGGGTAGCGGCAACAGAGCAGTACTTC. Protein product: CASSLKGVAATEQYF.

V and J are TRBV6-5 and TRBJ1-2, with TRBD1 as a possible D gene (5 bases). This CDR3 region has 14 residues. In germline, CDR1 is MNHEY, CDR2 SVGAGI. V was shortened by 6 bases and J by 9 bases, with 20 bases between the two germline ends. This CDR3 reads CASSRNRPTASYTF. The CDR3 DNA reads as TGTGCCAGCAGCCGAAACCGACCGACAGCAAGCTACACCTTC.

J is TRBJ2-7 and V is TRBV6-5; a possible D gene is TRBD1 (5 bases). Trimming took 6 bases from V and 3 from J, leaving 12 bases between them. The germline gives CDR1 MNHEY, CDR2 SVGAGI. CDR3 length: 13 amino acids. CDR3 region: CASRSGHYYEQYF. CDR3 bases: TGTGCCAGCAGGTCCGGACACTACTACGAGCAGTACTTC.

In nucleotides, the CDR3 is TGTGCCAGCAGTTTACAGAGCTCCTACGAGCAGTACTTC. Translating gives CASSLQSSYEQYF. This rearrangement joins TRBV27 to TRBJ2-7; D is unclear. Germline V gives CDR1 MNHEY, CDR2 SMNVEV (reference sequence). The CDR3 length is 13 residues. The V gene lost 2 bases and the J gene lost 0 bases, with 5 bases spanning the gap.

The genes are TRBV27 and TRBJ2-5; D assignment may be TRBD1 or TRBD2 (6 bases each). Germline CDR1 reads MNHEY; CDR2 reads SMNVEV (reference sequence). The CDR3 contains 15 residues. V lost 2 bases to trimming and J lost 4 bases, with 14 bases between them. CDR3 nucleotide sequence: TGTGCCAGCAGTTTAGACTGGGGGGCAACAGAGACCCAGTACTTC. Its protein is CASSLDWGATETQYF.

V is TRBV2 and J is TRBJ1-5; 10 bases fit TRBD1. Germline V CDR1 and CDR2: SNHLY, FYNNEI. V lost 6 bases, J lost 3 bases, and 5 bases stayed unmatched. The CDR3 is 15 amino acids. CDR3 DNA sequence: TGTGCCAGCAGAGGGACAGGGGACCTCAATCAGCCCCAGCATTTT. Its translation is CASRGTGDLNQPQHF. The entire variable domain, with the rest obtained from reference TRBV2 and TRBJ1-5, is as follows: EPEVTQTPSHQVTQMGQEVILRCVPISNHLYFYWYRQILGQKVEFLVSFYNNEISEKSEIFDDQFSVERPDGSNFTLKIRSTKLEDSAMYFCASRGTGDLNQPQHFGDGTRLSIL.

The chain uses TRBV6-5 and TRBJ1-5; D not resolved. The CDR3 runs to 13 residues. In germline, CDR1 is MNHEY, CDR2 SVGAGI. V dropped 2 bases and J dropped 3 bases, with 5 bases sitting between them. The CDR3 DNA follows: TGTGCCAGCAGTTACGCTATCAATCAGCCCCAGCATTTT. Protein: CASSYAINQPQHF.

The genes are TRBV6-5 and TRBJ1-1; D may be TRBD1 (6 bases). Germline CDR1 reads MNHEY; CDR2 reads SVGAGI. V lost 8 bases to trimming and J lost 0 bases, with 7 bases between them. This CDR3 has 12 residues. The CDR3 spells CASGQMNTEAFF. In nucleotides, the CDR3 is TGTGCCAGCGGACAGATGAACACTGAAGCTTTCTTT.

The chain couples TRBV9 to TRBJ2-3, with 7 bases identical to TRBD2. V shed 2 bases, J shed 5 bases, and the junction held 14 bases outside the gene matches. The CDR3 runs 17 residues. The V gene's germline CDR1 is SGDLS and CDR2 YYNGEE. The CDR3 DNA reads as TGTGCCAGCAGCGTCTCCCAGGCGGGAGAGAAGGGAGATACGCAGTATTTT. Its protein is CASSVSQAGEKGDTQYF.

The rearrangement joins TRBV7-2 to TRBJ2-7; D is undetermined. The V and J ends lost 1 base and 6 bases respectively, with 7 bases between them. CDR3 length: 12 amino acids. CDR1 SGHTA and CDR2 FQGNSA come from the germline V gene. The CDR3 sequence: CASSLDGGEQYF. CDR3 nucleotide sequence: TGTGCCAGCAGCTTAGATGGCGGCGAGCAGTACTTC.

This chain uses TRBV6-5 with TRBJ1-1; D remains unclear. This CDR3 has 15 amino acids. The germline V and J ends were trimmed by 0 bases and 5 bases, with 13 bases remaining between them. The germline V gene encodes CDR1 MNHEY and CDR2 SVGAGI. DNA for the CDR3: TGTGCCAGCAGTTACTCTGTAGGAGGAGGGACTGAAGCTTTCTTT. Its translation is CASSYSVGGGTEAFF.

The CDR3 DNA is TGTGCCAGCAGTTTAGCGCTAACAGGAACCTACGAGCAGTACTTC. Translating gives CASSLALTGTYEQYF. V and J are TRBV27 and TRBJ2-7, with D possibly matching TRBD1 (5 bases). Deletions cut 2 bases from V and 2 bases from J, with 13 bases between. This CDR3 contains 15 residues. Per the germline V gene, CDR1 is MNHEY and CDR2 is SMNVEV (reference sequence).